Reported below is one T cell receptor beta chain. Germline CDR1 and CDR2: MGHDK and SYGVNS. V lost 7 bases to trimming and J lost 12 bases; unmatched junction nucleotides: 6. CDR3 length equals 11 residues. The source of the sample is a study of human T cells and chemical hapten exposure. Time point described: patch test 1, 2 weeks after DPC sensitization. Treatment specified: therapeutic diphenylcyclopropenone sensitization with weekly scalp DPC. TCRdb reprocessed the RACE reads via MiXCR and lists one record per CDR3 protein. The repertoire includes around 71,000 distinct CDR3 sequences, approximately 9.4% of them detected once, and approximately 3% sits in the top ten.

The J gene is TRBJ2-1, the V gene TRBV25-1; 7 positions agree with TRBD1. The clonotype originates from a woman aged 40-49 years with alopecia areata. Some clones in this sample may be carry-over from other donors' samples. The source material was whole blood, sampled in connection with sensitization to the hapten diphenylcyclopropenone (DPC). CDR3 in DNA: TGTGCCAGCACCCTGAGGGACAGGCAGTTCTTC. Translated, it gives CASTLRDRQFF.